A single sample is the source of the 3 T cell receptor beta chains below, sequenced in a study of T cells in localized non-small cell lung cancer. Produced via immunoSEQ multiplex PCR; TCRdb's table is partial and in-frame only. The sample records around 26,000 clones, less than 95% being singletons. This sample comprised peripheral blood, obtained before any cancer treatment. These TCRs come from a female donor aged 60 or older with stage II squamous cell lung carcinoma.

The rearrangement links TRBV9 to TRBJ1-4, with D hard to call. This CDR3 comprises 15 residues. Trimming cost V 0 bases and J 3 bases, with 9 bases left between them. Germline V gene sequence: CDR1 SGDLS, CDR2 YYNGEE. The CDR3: CASSVEGRPNEKLFF. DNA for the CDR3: TGTGCCAGCAGCGTAGAGGGCCGACCTAATGAAAAACTGTTTTTT.

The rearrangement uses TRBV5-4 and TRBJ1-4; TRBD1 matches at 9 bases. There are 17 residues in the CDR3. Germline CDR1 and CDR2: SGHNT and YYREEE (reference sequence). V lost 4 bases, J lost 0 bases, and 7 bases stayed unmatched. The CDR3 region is CASSIPRQGATNEKLFF. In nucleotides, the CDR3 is TGTGCCAGCAGCATTCCGAGACAGGGGGCAACTAATGAAAAACTGTTTTTT.

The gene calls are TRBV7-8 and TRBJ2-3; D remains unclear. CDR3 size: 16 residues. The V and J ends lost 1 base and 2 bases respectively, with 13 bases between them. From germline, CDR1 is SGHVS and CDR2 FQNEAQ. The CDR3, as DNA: TGTGCCAGCAGCTTAGGTTTGGGGTCTCTCACAGATACGCAGTATTTT. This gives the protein CASSLGLGSLTDTQYF.